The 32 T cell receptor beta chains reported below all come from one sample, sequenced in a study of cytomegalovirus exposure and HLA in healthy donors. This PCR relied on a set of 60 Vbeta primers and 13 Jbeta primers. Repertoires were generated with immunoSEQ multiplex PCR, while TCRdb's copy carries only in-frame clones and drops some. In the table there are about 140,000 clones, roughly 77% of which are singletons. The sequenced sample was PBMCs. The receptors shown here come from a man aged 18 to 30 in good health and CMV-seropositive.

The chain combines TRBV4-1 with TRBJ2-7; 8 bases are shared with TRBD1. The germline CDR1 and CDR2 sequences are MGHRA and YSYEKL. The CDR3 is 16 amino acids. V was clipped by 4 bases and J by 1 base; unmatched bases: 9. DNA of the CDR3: TGCGCCAGCAGCCTTAGGGACAGGATGGAATCCTACGAGCAGTACTTC. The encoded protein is CASSLRDRMESYEQYF.

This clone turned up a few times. CDR3 nucleotides: TGTGCCAGCTCACCACTGCAGGGAGGTCAGCCCCAGCATTTT. Protein product: CASSPLQGGQPQHF. This chain joins TRBV18 and TRBJ1-5, with D maybe TRBD1 (5 bases). Trimming took off 1 base at V and 6 bases at J, with 10 bases between the two ends. Germline V gene sequence: CDR1 KGHSH, CDR2 LQKENI. The CDR3 runs to 14 residues.

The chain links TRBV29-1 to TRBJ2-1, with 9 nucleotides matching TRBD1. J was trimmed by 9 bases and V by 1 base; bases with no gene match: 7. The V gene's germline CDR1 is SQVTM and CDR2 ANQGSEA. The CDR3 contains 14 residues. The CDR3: CSVEAGTGWSEQFF. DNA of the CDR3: TGCAGCGTTGAAGCGGGGACAGGGTGGAGTGAGCAGTTCTTC.

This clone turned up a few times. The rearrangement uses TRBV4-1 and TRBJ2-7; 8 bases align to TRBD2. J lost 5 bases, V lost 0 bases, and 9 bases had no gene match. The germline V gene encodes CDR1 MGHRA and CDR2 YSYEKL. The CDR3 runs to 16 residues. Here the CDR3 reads CASSQEFLAGLHEQYF. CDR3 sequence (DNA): TGCGCCAGCAGCCAAGAGTTTCTAGCGGGTCTCCACGAGCAGTACTTC.

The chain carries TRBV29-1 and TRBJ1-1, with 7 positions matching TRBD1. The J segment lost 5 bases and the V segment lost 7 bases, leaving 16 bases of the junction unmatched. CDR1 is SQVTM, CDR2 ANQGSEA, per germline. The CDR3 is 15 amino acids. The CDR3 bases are TGCAGCGCACGGATCCAGGGGGGCGCGGGGACTGAAGCTTTCTTT. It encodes CSARIQGGAGTEAFF.

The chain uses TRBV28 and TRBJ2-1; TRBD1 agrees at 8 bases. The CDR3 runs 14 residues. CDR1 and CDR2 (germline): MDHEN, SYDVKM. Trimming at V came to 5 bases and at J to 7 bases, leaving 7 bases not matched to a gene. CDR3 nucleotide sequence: TGTGCCAGCAGTCTGGACAGGGTATCGAATGAGCAGTTCTTC. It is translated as CASSLDRVSNEQFF.

CDR3 in amino acids: CASSRSRVGYGYTF. The DNA for the CDR3 is TGTGCCAGCAGTCGGTCCAGGGTAGGCTATGGCTACACCTTC. This chain joins TRBV28 and TRBJ1-2, with D possibly TRBD1 on 5 matching bases. Germline CDR1 reads MDHEN; CDR2 reads SYDVKM. Trimming left V 5 bases short and J 4 bases short, with 14 bases between. CDR3 size: 14 residues.

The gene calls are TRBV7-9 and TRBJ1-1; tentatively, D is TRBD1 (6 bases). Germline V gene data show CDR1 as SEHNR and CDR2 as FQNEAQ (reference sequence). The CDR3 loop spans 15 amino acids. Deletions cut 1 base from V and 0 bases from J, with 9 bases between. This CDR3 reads CASSLEGQMNTEAFF. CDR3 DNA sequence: TGTGCCAGCAGCTTAGAAGGACAGATGAACACTGAAGCTTTCTTT. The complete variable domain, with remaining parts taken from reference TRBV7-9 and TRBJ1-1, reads DTGVSQNPRHKITKRGQNVTFRCDPISEHNRLYWYRQTLGQGPEFLTYFQNEAQLEKSRLLSDRFSAERPKGSFSTLEIQRTEQGDSAMYLCASSLEGQMNTEAFFGQGTRLTVV.

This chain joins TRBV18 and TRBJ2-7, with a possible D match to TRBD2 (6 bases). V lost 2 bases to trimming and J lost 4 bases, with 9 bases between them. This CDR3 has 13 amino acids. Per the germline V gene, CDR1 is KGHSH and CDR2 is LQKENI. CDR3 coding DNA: TGTGCCAGCTCACCAGGCGGGACTTACGAGCAGTACTTC. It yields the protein CASSPGGTYEQYF.

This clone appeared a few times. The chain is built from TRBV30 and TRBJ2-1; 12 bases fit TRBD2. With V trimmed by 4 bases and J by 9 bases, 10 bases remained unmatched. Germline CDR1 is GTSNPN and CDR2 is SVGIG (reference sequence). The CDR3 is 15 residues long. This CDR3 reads CAWTATSGRVSEQFF. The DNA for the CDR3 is TGTGCCTGGACAGCGACTAGCGGGAGAGTCAGTGAGCAGTTCTTC.

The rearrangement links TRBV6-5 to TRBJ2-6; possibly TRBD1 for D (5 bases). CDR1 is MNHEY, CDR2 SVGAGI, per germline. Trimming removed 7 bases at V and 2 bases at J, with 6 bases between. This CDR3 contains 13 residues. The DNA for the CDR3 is TGTGCCAGCACAGGGCCTGGGGCCAACGTCCTGACTTTC. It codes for CASTGPGANVLTF.

The CDR3 DNA is TGTGCCAGCAGCTTATTTGCGGGAGGCTCCTACGAGCAGTACTTC. It encodes CASSLFAGGSYEQYF. This rearrangement joins TRBV7-3 to TRBJ2-7; 8 bases are a match to TRBD2. With V trimmed by 2 bases and J by 0 bases, 3 bases remained unmatched. From germline, CDR1 is SGHTA and CDR2 FQGTGA. The CDR3 has 15 amino acids.

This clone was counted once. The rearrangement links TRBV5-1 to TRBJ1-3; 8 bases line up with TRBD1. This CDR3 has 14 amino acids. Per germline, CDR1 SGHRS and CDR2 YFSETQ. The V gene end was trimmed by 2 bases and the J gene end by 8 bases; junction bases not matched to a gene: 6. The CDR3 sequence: CASSFSGGSDTIYF. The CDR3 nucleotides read TGCGCCAGCAGCTTTTCAGGGGGCTCAGACACCATATATTTT.

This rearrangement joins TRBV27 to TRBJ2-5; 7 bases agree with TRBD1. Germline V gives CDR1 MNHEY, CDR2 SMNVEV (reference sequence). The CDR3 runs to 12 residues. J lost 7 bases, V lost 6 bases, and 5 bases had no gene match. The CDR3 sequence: CASSTNRGTQYF. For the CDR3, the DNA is TGTGCCAGCAGCACAAACAGGGGGACCCAGTACTTC.

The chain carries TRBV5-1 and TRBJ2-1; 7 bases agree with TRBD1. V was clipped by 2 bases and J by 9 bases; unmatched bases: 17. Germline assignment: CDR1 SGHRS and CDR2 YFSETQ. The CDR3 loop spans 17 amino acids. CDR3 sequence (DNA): TGCGCCAGCAGCTTTGCCAATACAGGGGTGGAGCTAGGTGAGCAGTTCTTC. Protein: CASSFANTGVELGEQFF.

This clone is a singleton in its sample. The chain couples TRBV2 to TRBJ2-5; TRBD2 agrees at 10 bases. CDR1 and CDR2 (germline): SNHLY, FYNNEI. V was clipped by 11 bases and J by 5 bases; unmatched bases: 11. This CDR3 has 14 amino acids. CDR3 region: CAERPSGRPETQYF. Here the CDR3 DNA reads TGTGCCGAGCGGCCTAGCGGGAGACCGGAGACCCAGTACTTC.

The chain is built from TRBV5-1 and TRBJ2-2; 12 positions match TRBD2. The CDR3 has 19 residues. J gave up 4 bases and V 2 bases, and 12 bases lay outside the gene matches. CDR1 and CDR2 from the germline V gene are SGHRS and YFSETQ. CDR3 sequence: CASSFRLAGGPLSTGELFF. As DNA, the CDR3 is TGCGCCAGCAGCTTTCGGCTAGCGGGAGGGCCTTTAAGCACCGGGGAGCTGTTTTTT.

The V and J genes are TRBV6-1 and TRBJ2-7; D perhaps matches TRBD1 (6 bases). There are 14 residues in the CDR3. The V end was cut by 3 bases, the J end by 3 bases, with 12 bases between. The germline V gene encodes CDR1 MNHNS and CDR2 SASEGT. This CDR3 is CASSDRGGNYEQYF. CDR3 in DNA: TGTGCCAGCAGTGACCGAGGGGGAAACTACGAGCAGTACTTC.

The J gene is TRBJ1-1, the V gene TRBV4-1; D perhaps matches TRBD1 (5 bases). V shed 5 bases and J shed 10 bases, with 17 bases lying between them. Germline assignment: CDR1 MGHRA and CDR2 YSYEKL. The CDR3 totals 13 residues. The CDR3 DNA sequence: TGCGCCAGCAGCGATGCAGGGAGGAGGGGAGCTTTCTTT. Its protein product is CASSDAGRRGAFF.

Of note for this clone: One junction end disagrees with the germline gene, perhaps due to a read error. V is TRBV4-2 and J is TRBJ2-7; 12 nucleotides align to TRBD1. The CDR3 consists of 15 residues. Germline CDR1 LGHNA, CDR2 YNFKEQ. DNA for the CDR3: TGTTCCAGCAGCCAAGGGGACAGGGGGCCCTACGAGCAGTACTTC. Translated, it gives CSSSQGDRGPYEQYF.

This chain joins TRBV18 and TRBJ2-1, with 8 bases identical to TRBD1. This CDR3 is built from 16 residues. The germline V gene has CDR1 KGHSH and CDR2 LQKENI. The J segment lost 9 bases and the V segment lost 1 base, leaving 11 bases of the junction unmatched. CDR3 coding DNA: TGTGCCAGCTCACCACAAGGACAGGGAAACTCCGCTGAGCAGTTCTTC. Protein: CASSPQGQGNSAEQFF.

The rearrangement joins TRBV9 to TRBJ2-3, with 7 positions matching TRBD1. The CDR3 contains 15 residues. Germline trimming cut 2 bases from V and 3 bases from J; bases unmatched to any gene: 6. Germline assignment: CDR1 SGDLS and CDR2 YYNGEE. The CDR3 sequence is CASSVAEGATDTQYF. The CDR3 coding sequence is TGTGCCAGCAGCGTTGCCGAGGGGGCGACAGATACGCAGTATTTT.

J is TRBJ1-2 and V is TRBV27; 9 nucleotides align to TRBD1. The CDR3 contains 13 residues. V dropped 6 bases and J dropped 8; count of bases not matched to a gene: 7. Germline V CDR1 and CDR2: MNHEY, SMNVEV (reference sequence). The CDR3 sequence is CASRDDRGWGYTF. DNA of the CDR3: TGTGCCAGCAGAGACGACAGGGGGTGGGGCTACACCTTC.

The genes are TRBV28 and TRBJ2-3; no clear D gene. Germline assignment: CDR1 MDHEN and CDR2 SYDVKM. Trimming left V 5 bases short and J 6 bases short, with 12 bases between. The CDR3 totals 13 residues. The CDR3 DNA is TGTGCCAGCAGTCCCAACTCACTGGATACGCAGTATTTT. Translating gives CASSPNSLDTQYF.

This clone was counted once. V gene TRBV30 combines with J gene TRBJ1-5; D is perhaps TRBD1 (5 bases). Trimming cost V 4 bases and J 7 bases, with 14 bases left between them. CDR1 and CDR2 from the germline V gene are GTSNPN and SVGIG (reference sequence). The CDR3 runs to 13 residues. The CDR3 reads CAWTPGPGQPQHF. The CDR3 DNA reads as TGTGCCTGGACCCCAGGGCCTGGGCAGCCCCAGCATTTT.

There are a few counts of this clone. CDR3 in amino acids: CASSEESRSLRTDTQYF. The CDR3 nucleotides read TGTGCCAGCAGTGAAGAGTCGAGATCCCTCCGCACAGATACGCAGTATTTT. The chain links TRBV6-1 to TRBJ2-3; the D is unclear. Germline V gives CDR1 MNHNS, CDR2 SASEGT. V shed 1 base and J shed 1 base, with 15 bases lying between them. This CDR3 contains 17 residues.

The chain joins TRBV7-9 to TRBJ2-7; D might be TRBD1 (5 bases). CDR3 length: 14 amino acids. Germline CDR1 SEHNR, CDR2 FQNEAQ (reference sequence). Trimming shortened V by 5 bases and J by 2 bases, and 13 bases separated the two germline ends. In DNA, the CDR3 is TGTGCCAGCAGCGATGCAGGGCTTACCTACGAGCAGTACTTC. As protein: CASSDAGLTYEQYF.

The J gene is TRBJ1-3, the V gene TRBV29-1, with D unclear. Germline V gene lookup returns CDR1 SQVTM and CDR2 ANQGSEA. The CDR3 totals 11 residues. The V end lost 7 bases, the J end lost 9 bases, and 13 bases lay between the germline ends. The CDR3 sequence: CSARLVGTIYF. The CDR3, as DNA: TGCAGCGCTCGGCTAGTTGGCACCATATATTTT.

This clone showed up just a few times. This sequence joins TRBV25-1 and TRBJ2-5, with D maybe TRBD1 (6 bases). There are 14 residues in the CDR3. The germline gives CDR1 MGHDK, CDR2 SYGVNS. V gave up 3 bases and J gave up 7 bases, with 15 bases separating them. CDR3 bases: TGTGCCAGCAGTGACCCAACAGGGCTGGGGACCCAGTACTTC. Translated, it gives CASSDPTGLGTQYF.

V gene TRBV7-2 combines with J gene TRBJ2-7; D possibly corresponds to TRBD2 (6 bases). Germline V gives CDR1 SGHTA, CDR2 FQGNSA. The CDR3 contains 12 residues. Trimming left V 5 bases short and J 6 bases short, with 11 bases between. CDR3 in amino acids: CASSEYGGEQYF. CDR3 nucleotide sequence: TGTGCCAGCAGCGAGTACGGGGGCGAGCAGTACTTC.

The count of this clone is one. The CDR3 region is CASSEIVQETQYF. The CDR3 DNA is TGTGCCAGCAGTGAGATAGTCCAAGAGACCCAGTACTTC. The J gene is TRBJ2-5, the V gene TRBV6-1, with D uncertain. Germline loops: CDR1 MNHNS, CDR2 SASEGT. Trimming pared 3 bases from V and 1 base from J, leaving 6 bases between. CDR3 length: 13 amino acids.

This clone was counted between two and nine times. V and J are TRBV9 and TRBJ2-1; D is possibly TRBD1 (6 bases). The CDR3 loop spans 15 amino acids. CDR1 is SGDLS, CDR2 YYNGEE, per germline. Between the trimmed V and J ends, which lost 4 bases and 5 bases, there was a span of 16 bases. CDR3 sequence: CASSTRGITHNEQFF. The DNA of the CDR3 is TGTGCCAGCAGCACAAGGGGGATTACTCACAATGAGCAGTTCTTC.